This T cell receptor (beta chain) appears in the sequencing data of a study of blood T cell repertoires in COVID-19. Donors were grouped by their self-reported clinical history. Germline CDR1 reads MNHEY; CDR2 reads SMNVEV (reference sequence). V was pared by 3 bases and J by 10 bases, with 13 bases between. The CDR3 contains 14 residues. In the authors' workflow: For nucleated cells, counts were estimated from reference gene primer amplification. Measured with immunoSEQ multiplex PCR; TCRdb has only the in-frame clones, and not every one. Clone size and V and J calls were adopted from that table, with D and trimming inferred from the DNA. Of about 400,000 clones listed, roughly 88% are singletons.

This sequence originates from a woman aged 40 to 49 with acute COVID-19. Sequenced: PBMCs or T cells enriched from blood (not recorded which). This chain joins TRBV27 and TRBJ1-6; D is perhaps TRBD1 (5 bases). The CDR3 loop is CASSFSGSRSPLHF. CDR3 DNA: TGTGCCAGCAGTTTTTCAGGGTCCCGGTCACCCCTCCACTTT.